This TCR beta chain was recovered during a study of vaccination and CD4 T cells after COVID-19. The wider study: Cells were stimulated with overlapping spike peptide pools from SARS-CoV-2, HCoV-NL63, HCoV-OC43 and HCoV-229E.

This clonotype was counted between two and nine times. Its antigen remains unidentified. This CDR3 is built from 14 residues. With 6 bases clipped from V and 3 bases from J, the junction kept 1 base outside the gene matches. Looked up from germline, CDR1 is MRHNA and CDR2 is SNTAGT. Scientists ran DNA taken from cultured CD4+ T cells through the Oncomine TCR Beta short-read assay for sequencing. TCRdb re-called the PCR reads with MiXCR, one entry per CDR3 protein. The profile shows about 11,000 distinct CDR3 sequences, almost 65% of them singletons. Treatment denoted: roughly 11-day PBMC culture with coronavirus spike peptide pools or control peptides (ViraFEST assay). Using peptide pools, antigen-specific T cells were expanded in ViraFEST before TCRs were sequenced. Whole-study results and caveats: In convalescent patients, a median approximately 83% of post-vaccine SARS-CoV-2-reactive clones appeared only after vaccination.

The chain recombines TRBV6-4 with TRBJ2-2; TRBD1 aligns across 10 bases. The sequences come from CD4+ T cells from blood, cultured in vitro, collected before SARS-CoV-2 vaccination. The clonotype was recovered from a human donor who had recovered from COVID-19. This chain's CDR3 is CASRGTGDTGELFF. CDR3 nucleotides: TGTGCCAGCAGGGGGACAGGGGACACCGGGGAGCTGTTTTTT.